This T cell receptor (beta chain) stems from a study of shared clonotypes between healthy human individuals. Study results and limitations: Represented diversity (both genetic and exposure-history) was limited by the small number of donors.

In the naive CD8 group, cells lacked CD45RO and were positively selected for CCR7, so terminally differentiated effector memory CD45RA+ cells were left out. This clone was found a few times. Its cognate antigen is unknown. The CDR3 length is 14 residues. The ends were cut back, 5 bases at V and 1 base at J, with 10 bases in the middle. Germline CDR1 reads SGHVS; CDR2 reads FNYEAQ. Using immunoSEQ multiplex PCR, the repertoire was profiled, and TCRdb retains in-frame clones only, with some absent. The sample contains about 580,000 clones, nearly 98% of which appear only once. The receptor's source is a man in his thirties or forties in good health. The sample was naive CD8+ T cells sorted from blood. The gene calls are TRBV7-6 and TRBJ2-3; D assignment may be TRBD1 or TRBD2 (5 bases each). The DNA of the CDR3 is TGTGCCAGCAGCCGATTGGGGGGCACAGATACGCAGTATTTT. As protein: CASSRLGGTDTQYF. Full variable domain (missing parts from reference TRBV7-6 and TRBJ2-3): GAGVSQSPRYKVTKRGQDVALRCDPISGHVSLYWYRQALGQGPEFLTYFNYEAQQDKSGLPNDRFSAERPEGSISTLTIQRTEQRDSAMYRCASSRLGGTDTQYFGPGTRLTVL.